This entry describes one TCR beta chain. Its antigen remains unidentified. CDR3 length: 14 residues. CDR1 and CDR2 from the germline V gene are MDHEN and SYDVKM. Eight separate reactions for every sample produced the cDNA. Each UMI, carrying a 6-nucleotide sample barcode, came from template switching. TCRdb re-called the 5' RACE reads and gives one entry per CDR3 protein, without DNA. Its table records 200,000 to 250,000 distinct CDR3 sequences. This entry is derived from a study of monozygotic twins with inflammatory bowel disease. The study, taken as a whole, reports: Treatment differences in immunosuppression may have added variability to the repertoires of patients.

Staff drew an approximately 2.6 ml blood sample from each donor. Sequencing was carried out using blood. The chain uses TRBV28 and TRBJ2-7; TCRdb picks TRBD1, but there is no DNA to check that call. The source is a human donor with ulcerative colitis or Crohn's disease, or a healthy co-twin of an affected twin (not recorded which). The CDR3 loop is CASSTGTGASEQYF.